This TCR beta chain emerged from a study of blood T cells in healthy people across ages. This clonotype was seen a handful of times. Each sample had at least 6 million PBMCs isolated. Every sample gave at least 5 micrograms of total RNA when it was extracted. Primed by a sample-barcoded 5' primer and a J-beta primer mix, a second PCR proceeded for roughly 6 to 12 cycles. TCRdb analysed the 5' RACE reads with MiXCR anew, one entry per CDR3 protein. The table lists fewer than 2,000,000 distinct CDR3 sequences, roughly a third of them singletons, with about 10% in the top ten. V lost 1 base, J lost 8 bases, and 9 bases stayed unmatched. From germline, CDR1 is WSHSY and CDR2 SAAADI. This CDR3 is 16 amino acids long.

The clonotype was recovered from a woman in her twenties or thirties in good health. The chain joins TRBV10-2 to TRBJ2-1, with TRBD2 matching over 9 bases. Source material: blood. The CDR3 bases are TGCGCCAGCAGTGAGTATGGTAGCGGGAGAGGGGATGAGCAGTTCTTC. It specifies CASSEYGSGRGDEQFF.